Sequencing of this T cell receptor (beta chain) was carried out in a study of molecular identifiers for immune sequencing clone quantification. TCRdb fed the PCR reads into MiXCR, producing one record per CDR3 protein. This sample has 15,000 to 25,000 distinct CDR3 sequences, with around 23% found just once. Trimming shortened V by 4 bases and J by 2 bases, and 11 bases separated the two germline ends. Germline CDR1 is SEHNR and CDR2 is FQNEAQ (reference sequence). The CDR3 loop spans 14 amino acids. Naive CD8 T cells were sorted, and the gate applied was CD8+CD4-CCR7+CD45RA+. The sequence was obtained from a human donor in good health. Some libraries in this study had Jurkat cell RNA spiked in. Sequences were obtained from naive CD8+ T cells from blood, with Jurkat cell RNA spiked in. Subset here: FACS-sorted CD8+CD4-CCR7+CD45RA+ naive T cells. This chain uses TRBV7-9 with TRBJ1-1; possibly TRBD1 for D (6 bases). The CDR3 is CASSWGHGNTEAFF. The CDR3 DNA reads TGTGCCAGCAGCTGGGGACACGGTAACACTGAAGCTTTCTTT. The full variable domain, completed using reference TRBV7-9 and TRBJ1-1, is DTGVSQNPRHKITKRGQNVTFRCDPISEHNRLYWYRQTLGQGPEFLTYFQNEAQLEKSRLLSDRFSAERPKGSFSTLEIQRTEQGDSAMYLCASSWGHGNTEAFFGQGTRLTVV.